The present entry profiles one T cell receptor beta chain with its context. Its antigen is undetermined. The data belong to a study of blood T cells in healthy people across ages. Germline CDR1 is SGHRS and CDR2 is YFSETQ. The CDR3 covers 15 residues. The V end was cut by 0 bases, the J end by 4 bases, with 11 bases between. A second roughly 6 to 12 cycle PCR used barcoded and J-beta primers. Template switching added a 12-random-nucleotide identifier to every cDNA molecule. TCRdb fed the 5' RACE reads into MiXCR, producing one record per CDR3 protein. This sample has more than 1.4 million distinct CDR3 sequences, with 42% found just once. Drawn from each donor were 7.5 to 10 milliliters of peripheral blood. Total RNA was isolated from each sample in quantities of at least 5 micrograms. Overall study results and limits: The study found more naive CD4+ cells and higher diversity in long-lived than aged donors.

The rearrangement uses TRBV5-1 and TRBJ1-5, with D perhaps matching TRBD1 (5 bases). Sequenced: blood. The sequence was collected from a woman under 30 in good health. The CDR3 loop is CASSLDGTRNQPQHF. CDR3 DNA sequence: TGCGCCAGCAGCTTGGACGGGACCCGAAATCAGCCCCAGCATTTT.